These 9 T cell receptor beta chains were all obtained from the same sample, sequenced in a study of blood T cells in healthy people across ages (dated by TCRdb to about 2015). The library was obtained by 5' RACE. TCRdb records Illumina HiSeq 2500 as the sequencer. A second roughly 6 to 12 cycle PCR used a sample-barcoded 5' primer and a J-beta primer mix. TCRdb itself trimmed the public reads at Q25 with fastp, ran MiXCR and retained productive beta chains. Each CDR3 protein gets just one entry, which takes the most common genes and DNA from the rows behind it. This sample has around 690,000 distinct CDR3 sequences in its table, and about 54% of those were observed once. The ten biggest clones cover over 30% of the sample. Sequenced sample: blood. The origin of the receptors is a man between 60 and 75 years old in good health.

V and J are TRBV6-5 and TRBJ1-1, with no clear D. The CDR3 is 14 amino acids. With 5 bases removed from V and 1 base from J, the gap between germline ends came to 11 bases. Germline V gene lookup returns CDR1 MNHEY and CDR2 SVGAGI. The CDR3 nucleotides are TGTGCCAGCAGTGGGGAAGGGCCGAACACTGAAGCTTTCTTT. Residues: CASSGEGPNTEAFF.

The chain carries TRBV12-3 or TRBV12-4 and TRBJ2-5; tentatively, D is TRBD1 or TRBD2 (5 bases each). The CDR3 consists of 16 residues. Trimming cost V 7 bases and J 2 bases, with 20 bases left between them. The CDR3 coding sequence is TGTGCCAGCACCATAGGTTGGGGGACCCTTCAAGAGACCCAGTACTTC. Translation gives CASTIGWGTLQETQYF.

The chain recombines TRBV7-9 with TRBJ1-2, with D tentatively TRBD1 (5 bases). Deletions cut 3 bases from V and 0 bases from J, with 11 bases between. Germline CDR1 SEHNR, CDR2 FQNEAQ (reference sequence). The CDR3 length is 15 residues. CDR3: CASSFGRESNYGYTF. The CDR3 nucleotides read TGTGCCAGCAGCTTTGGCAGGGAGTCTAACTATGGCTACACCTTC.

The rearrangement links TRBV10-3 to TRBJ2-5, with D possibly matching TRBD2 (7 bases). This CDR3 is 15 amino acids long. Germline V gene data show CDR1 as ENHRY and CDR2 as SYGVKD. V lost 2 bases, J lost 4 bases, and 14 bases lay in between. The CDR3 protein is CAISEQGRGGETQYF. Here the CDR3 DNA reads TGTGCCATCAGTGAGCAGGGGCGCGGGGGAGAGACCCAGTACTTC.

CDR3 loop: CASSQIPGEQYF. CDR3 in DNA: TGTGCCAGCAGTCAGATACCAGGGGAGCAGTACTTC. The chain uses TRBV27 and TRBJ2-7; D possibly corresponds to TRBD1 (5 bases). With 5 bases removed from V and 7 bases from J, the gap between germline ends came to 12 bases. CDR1 is MNHEY, CDR2 SMNVEV, per germline (reference sequence). The CDR3 is made up of 12 amino acids.

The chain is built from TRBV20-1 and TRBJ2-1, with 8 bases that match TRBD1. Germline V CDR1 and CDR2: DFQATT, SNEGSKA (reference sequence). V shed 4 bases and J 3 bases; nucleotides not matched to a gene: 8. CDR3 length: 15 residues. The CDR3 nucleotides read TGCAGTGCTACTACCGGGACAGGACACTACAATGAGCAGTTCTTC. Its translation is CSATTGTGHYNEQFF.

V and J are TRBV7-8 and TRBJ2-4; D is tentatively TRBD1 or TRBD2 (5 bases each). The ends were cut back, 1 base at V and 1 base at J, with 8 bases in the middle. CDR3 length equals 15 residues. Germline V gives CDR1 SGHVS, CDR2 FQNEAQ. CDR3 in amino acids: CASSLEGTAKNIQYF. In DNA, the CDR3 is TGTGCCAGCAGCTTAGAGGGGACGGCCAAAAACATTCAGTACTTC. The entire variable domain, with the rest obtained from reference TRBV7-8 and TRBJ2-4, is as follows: GAGVSQSPRYKVAKRGQDVALRCDPISGHVSLFWYQQALGQGPEFLTYFQNEAQLDKSGLPSDRFFAERPEGSVSTLKIQRTQQEDSAVYLCASSLEGTAKNIQYFGAGTRLSVL.

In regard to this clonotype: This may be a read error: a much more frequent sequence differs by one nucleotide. The CDR3 coding sequence is TGTGCCAGCCTAAGGCTCCTTGGCCCTGAAGCTTTCTTT. Its protein product is CASLRLLGPEAFF. This chain joins TRBV12-3 or TRBV12-4 and TRBJ1-1; D is undetermined. The V end lost 8 bases, the J end lost 6 bases, and 16 bases lay between the germline ends. The CDR3 sequence is 13 residues long.

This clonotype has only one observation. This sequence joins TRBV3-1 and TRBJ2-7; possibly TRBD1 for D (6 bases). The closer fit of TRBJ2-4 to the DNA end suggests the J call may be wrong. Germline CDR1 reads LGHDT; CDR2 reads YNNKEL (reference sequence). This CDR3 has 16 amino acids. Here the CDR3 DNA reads TGTGCCAGCAGCCAAATTCAGGGGCGGTCCAAAAACATTCAGTACTTC. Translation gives CASSQIQGRSKNIQYF.